What follows is one T cell receptor (beta chain) and its context. Its antigen specificity is not known. Base qualities are not recorded, but no much larger clone differs from it by a single base. To estimate absolute template abundance from read counts, synthetic TCR analog templates were spiked into each PCR. The immunoSEQ assay used bias-controlled V and J gene primers to amplify TCRbeta CDR3 regions from genomic DNA. Rearranged TCRbeta segments were sequenced at approximately 20X coverage. As for the authors' bioinformatics: Sequencing errors were corrected by clustering and CDR3s were annotated against IMGT to assign V, D and J genes. Only productive TCRbeta rearrangements were used in downstream analyses, excluding out-of-frame or stop-codon sequences. Clonality was computed as one minus Shannon entropy normalized by the log of the number of unique productive sequences. Clones differing between time points or between blood and tumor were identified by Fisher's exact test with Benjamini-Hochberg correction at adjusted p below 0.01. This immuneACCESS table, as held by TCRdb, lists in-frame sequences with V and J called but not all clones. Of the missing ones, under half trace to an unresolved V gene in checked studies; the others have no known cause. From that table come the V and J calls and clone size; the DNA was used to work out D and trimming. The sample table contains over 65,000 clones; only one count was recorded for 85% to 90% of them. More than 3.5% of the sample belongs to the ten largest clones.

This sample is part of a study of PD-L1 blockade in urothelial cancer (dated by TCRdb to about 2017). As for the study more broadly: Therapy was started at some point between 2013 and 2015 for all patients, and atezolizumab 1,200 mg was administered intravenously every 3 weeks. Twenty-five of 29 patients were males with bladder-origin urothelial cancer, and about 65% of the 29 reported a prior smoking history. In the same patients, whole exome sequencing and RNA sequencing of pretreatment tumors were performed in addition to TCR sequencing. Durable clinical benefit was defined as a progression-free survival longer than 6 months, and TCR features were additionally tested against progression-free survival and overall survival. The study was an exploratory multi-omic analysis of somatic, immune and clinical correlates of response to PD-L1 blockade with atezolizumab in urothelial cancer. Pretreatment blood TCR-seq was available for about 30 patients, at least one posttreatment blood collection was obtained for 25 or so patients, and tumor TCR-seq was available for 25 or so patients. Patients had an ECOG performance status of 0 or 1 and had received between 0 and 3 prior chemotherapy regimens. Blood samples were analyzed 3 weeks after the start of treatment (second dose) and 6 weeks after the start of treatment. Roughly ten patients achieved durable clinical benefit and about 22 did not. TCR sequencing covered pretreatment tumor samples and matched, serially collected peripheral blood taken before and after atezolizumab treatment. A median of roughly 140,000 T cells and 80,000 to 95,000 unique TCRs was obtained from blood samples, and a median clonality of approximately 0.08 was observed. Findings and caveats that apply to the study as a whole: A pretreatment peripheral blood TCR clonality below the median was linked to improved progression-free and overall survival. Greater expansion of tumor-associated TCR clones in peripheral blood 3 weeks after the start of treatment was observed in patients with durable benefit (n of about 20, p = 0.022). Small sample size (n of about 29) and many exploratory analyses mean the results are intended to be hypothesis-generating.

What this sample's time point label stands for: pretreatment peripheral blood. A total of under 35 patients with locally advanced or metastatic urothelial carcinoma, treated at Memorial Sloan Kettering on a trial protocol, made up the cohort. Peripheral blood mononuclear cells were collected pretreatment and during treatment, with between 1 and 8 total time points obtained per patient. The Qiagen DNeasy Blood extraction kit was used to purify genomic DNA from total PBMCs and tumor samples. PBMCs were collected pretreatment and during treatment and were isolated and stored as previously described. The TCR sequence derives from a man between 65 and 85 years old with urothelial cancer. The material was PBMCs, obtained around atezolizumab (anti-PD-L1) treatment.

The CDR3 region reads CSAFQVYEQYF. DNA sequence: TGCAGTGCTTTCCAGGTTTACGAGCAGTACTTC. This chain is built from TRBV20-1 and TRBJ2-7; the D gene lacks a confident call. The CDR3 runs 11 amino acids, cysteine and phenylalanine included. Only CDR3 DNA remains: 33 bases, in frame from the first base. Sequences DFQATT (CDR1) and SNEGSKA (CDR2) are obtained from the germline V gene (reference sequence). V is reduced by 5 bases and J by 4 bases, leaving a spacing of 9 bases between them.